This TCR beta chain was identified during a study of PD-1 blockade in classical Hodgkin lymphoma. Libraries were prepared by immunoSEQ multiplex PCR; TCRdb keeps only in-frame clonotypes and omits some of them. The top ten hold about 2.6% of the sample, which has some 90,000 clones, over 90% seen once. Brentuximab vedotin exposure varied, and every patient relapsed after autologous stem cell transplantation. This CDR3 comprises 11 residues. The germline V gene has CDR1 MGHDK and CDR2 SYGVNS. The V end was cut by 9 bases, the J end by 5 bases, with 10 bases between. Note on this clone: Its target is not known.

Notes on the study in general: The study reported lower baseline TCR diversity in newly diagnosed patients than in healthy donors. By C4D1, CD4+ diversity increased significantly, especially in complete responders. Partial responders and progressors had significantly lower baseline TCR diversity.

Source: peripheral blood mononuclear cells (PBMCs), taken before the second cycle of nivolumab. The J gene is TRBJ2-5, the V gene TRBV25-1; D not certain. The source of this sequence is a human donor with classical Hodgkin lymphoma. CDR3 coding DNA: TGTGCCAGTAGCCGACGGGAGACCCAGTACTTC. It specifies CASSRRETQYF.